This passage covers 4 T cell receptor beta chains from one sample sequenced in a study of tumor-infiltrating lymphocytes in glioblastoma multiforme. Three nested ARM-PCR rounds with V-beta and C-beta primers built TCRB libraries. TCRdb reanalysed the multiplex PCR reads using MiXCR and keeps one entry per CDR3 protein. The sample has under 15,000 distinct CDR3 sequences, under 70% seen once. The material sequenced was brain tumor tissue. The receptors here all came from a male donor with glioblastoma.

On this clonotype itself: A much larger clone differs from this one at a single base, so this may be a read error. The chain uses TRBV28 and TRBJ2-7, with D perhaps TRBD2 (5 bases). The CDR3 extends over 11 amino acids. The V end lost 3 bases, the J end lost 11 bases, and 11 bases lay between the germline ends. The germline CDR1 and CDR2 sequences are MDHEN and SYDVKM. Written as DNA, the CDR3 is TGTGCCAGCAGTTTCTGGGAGCCTGAGTACTTC. Translation gives CASSFWEPEYF.

The sample holds many counts of this clonotype. This may be a read error: a much more frequent sequence differs by one nucleotide. This chain joins TRBV29-1 and TRBJ2-7; 7 positions agree with TRBD1. Germline CDR1 and CDR2: SQVTM and ANQGSEA. This CDR3 is 16 amino acids long. With 6 bases clipped from V and 2 bases from J, the junction kept 16 bases outside the gene matches. CDR3 nucleotides: TGCAGCGTCCATAGGGCCAGGACGACAGGGACCTACGAGCAGTACTTC. Translated, it gives CSVHRARTTGTYEQYF.

Points on this clonotype: This may come from a read error, since a much larger clone is one base off. CDR3 coding DNA: TGCAGTGCTAGTGTCCCAGCGGGATACACAGATGCGCAGTATTTT. Protein: CSASVPAGYTDAQYF. The rearrangement uses TRBV20-1 and TRBJ2-3, with 7 nucleotides matching TRBD2. The CDR3 has 15 amino acids. CDR1 is DFQATT, CDR2 SNEGSKA, per germline (reference sequence).

Details on this clonotype: The conserved final phenylalanine or tryptophan is absent from the CDR3, which likely points to a read error. It is unclear where the CDR3 begins or ends on the DNA, so no DNA is shown, and the CDR3 is as TCRdb lists it. V gene TRBV29-1 combines with J gene TRBJ2-3. Germline assignment: CDR1 SQVTM and CDR2 ANQGSEA. The CDR3 has 12 residues if both end residues are counted. CDR3 protein: CSVEVATDTQYY.